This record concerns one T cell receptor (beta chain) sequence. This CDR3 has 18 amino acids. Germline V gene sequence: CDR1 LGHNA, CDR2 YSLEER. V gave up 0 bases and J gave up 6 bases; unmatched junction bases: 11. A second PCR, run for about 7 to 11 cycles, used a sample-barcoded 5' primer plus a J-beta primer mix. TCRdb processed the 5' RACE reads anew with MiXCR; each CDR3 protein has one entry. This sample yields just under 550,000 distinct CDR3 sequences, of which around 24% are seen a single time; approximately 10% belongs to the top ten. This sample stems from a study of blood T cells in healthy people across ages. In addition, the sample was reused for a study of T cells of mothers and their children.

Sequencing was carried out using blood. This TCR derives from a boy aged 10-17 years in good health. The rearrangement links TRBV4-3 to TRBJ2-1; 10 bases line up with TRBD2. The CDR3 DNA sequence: TGCGCCAGCAGCCAAGAAACCCTAGCGGGGGCCCTTTCCAATGAGCAGTTCTTC. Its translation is CASSQETLAGALSNEQFF.